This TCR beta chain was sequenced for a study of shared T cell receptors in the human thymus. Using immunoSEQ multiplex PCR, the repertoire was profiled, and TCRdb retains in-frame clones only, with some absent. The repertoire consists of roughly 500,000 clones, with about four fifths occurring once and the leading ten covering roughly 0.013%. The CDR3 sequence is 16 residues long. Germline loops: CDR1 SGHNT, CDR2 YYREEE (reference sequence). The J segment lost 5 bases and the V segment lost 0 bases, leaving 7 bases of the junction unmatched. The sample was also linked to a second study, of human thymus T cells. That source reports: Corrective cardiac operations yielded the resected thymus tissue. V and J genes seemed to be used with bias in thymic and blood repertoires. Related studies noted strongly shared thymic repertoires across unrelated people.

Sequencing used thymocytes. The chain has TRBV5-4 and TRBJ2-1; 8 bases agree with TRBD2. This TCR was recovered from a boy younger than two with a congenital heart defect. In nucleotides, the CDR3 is TGTGCCAGCAGCTTGGTGGCTAGCGGGCCCAACAATGAGCAGTTCTTC. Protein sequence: CASSLVASGPNNEQFF.